Below, 3 T cell receptor beta chains from the same sample are listed, as sequenced in a study of human T cells and chemical hapten exposure. Time point specified: pre-sensitization, week 0. Treatment specified: therapeutic diphenylcyclopropenone sensitization with weekly scalp DPC. One entry per CDR3 protein, called by TCRdb with MiXCR from the RACE reads. Among some 300,000 distinct CDR3 sequences, 5% to 6.5% were seen once, and the ten largest hold about 8.2%. The starting material was whole blood, obtained in connection with sensitization to the hapten diphenylcyclopropenone (DPC). These receptors originate from a woman younger than 30 with alopecia areata. Some clones in this sample may be carry-over from other donors' samples.

This clonotype was counted a few times. V gene TRBV4-1 combines with J gene TRBJ1-5, with 11 positions matching TRBD1. Germline CDR1 and CDR2: MGHRA and YSYEKL. The CDR3 extends over 16 amino acids. The V and J ends lost 1 base and 7 bases, in that order; junction bases with no gene match: 6. The CDR3 here is CASSQGGQGVRQPQHF. In nucleotides, the CDR3 is TGCGCCAGCAGCCAAGGGGGACAGGGGGTAAGGCAGCCCCAGCATTTT.

This clonotype has just a few counts. This CDR3 reads CATSRVERGTQYF. The DNA for the CDR3 is TGTGCCACCAGCAGAGTGGAGCGGGGGACCCAGTACTTC. This chain connects TRBV15 to TRBJ2-5; 7 bases align to TRBD2. Losses at the gene ends were 1 base for V and 7 bases for J; bases not matched to a gene: 3. The CDR3 covers 13 residues. Per germline, CDR1 LNHNV and CDR2 YYDKDF (reference sequence).

The sample holds a few counts of this clonotype. The chain uses TRBV6-1 and TRBJ2-5; TRBD2 is a possible D gene (5 bases). The V end was cut by 11 bases, the J end by 3 bases, with 10 bases between. CDR1 and CDR2 from the germline V gene are MNHNS and SASEGT. This CDR3 is 11 amino acids long. CDR3 amino acids: CAVGVEETQYF. DNA of the CDR3: TGTGCCGTCGGGGTAGAAGAGACCCAGTACTTC.